A single sample gave rise to the 17 T cell receptor beta chains below, sequenced in a study of T cell repertoires in cytomegalovirus infection. TCRdb re-derived calls from the reads in MiXCR, one entry per CDR3 protein. The repertoire holds roughly 640,000 distinct CDR3 sequences, with approximately 24% as singletons. Sequenced input: CD8+ T cells from PBMCs. Receptors were obtained from a human donor in good health (CMV status not recorded). Some clones in this sample may be carry-over from other donors' samples.

At least ten counts were recorded for this clonotype. The genes are TRBV27 and TRBJ2-3; no clear D. Trimming stripped 6 bases from V and 6 bases from J, with 10 bases between. This CDR3 is built from 12 residues. Germline values: CDR1 MNHEY, CDR2 SMNVEV (reference sequence). CDR3 region: CASRKAPDTQYF. DNA of the CDR3: TGTGCCAGCAGGAAGGCTCCGGATACGCAGTATTTT.

This clonotype turned up a few times. The chain is built from TRBV20-1 and TRBJ2-7, with D maybe TRBD1 (5 bases). This CDR3 spans 15 amino acids. V lost 0 bases to trimming and J lost 0 bases, with 12 bases between them. Germline CDR1 and CDR2: DFQATT and SNEGSKA (reference sequence). CDR3 bases: TGCAGTGCTAGAGATCGCAGGGCCAGCTCCTACGAGCAGTACTTC. It yields the protein CSARDRRASSYEQYF.

The gene calls are TRBV7-3 and TRBJ2-1; TRBD1 matches at 8 bases. V lost 11 bases to trimming and J lost 6 bases; unmatched junction nucleotides: 21. This CDR3 has 17 residues. Germline V CDR1 and CDR2: SGHTA, FQGTGA. The CDR3 reads CAGIQGESRVAINEQFF. DNA for the CDR3: TGTGCCGGCATACAGGGGGAAAGTAGAGTGGCTATCAATGAGCAGTTCTTC.

This clonotype has only a few counts. The V call is TRBV7-9, the J call TRBJ2-1; a weak D match, TRBD2 (6 bases). The germline CDR1 and CDR2 sequences are SEHNR and FQNEAQ (reference sequence). Trimming removed 5 bases from V and 5 bases from J, with 25 bases in between. This CDR3 spans 18 amino acids. The DNA for the CDR3 is TGTGCCAGCAGCACCGCCGTTGTGCAAGGGAGGAGGAACAATGAGCAGTTCTTC. Its protein is CASSTAVVQGRRNNEQFF.

In this sample, this clonotype turned up many times. The rearrangement joins TRBV7-2 to TRBJ1-4, with 8 bases aligning to TRBD1. J was trimmed by 8 bases and V by 5 bases; bases with no gene match: 7. The germline V gene encodes CDR1 SGHTA and CDR2 FQGNSA. The CDR3 runs to 14 residues. CDR3 loop: CASSPPGGGEKLFF. As DNA, the CDR3 is TGTGCCAGCAGCCCCCCAGGGGGCGGGGAAAAACTGTTTTTT.

This clonotype was recorded a few times. This sequence joins TRBV7-2 and TRBJ1-2, with unresolved D. CDR3 length: 14 amino acids. V was shortened by 6 bases and J by 4 bases, with 15 bases between the two germline ends. From germline, CDR1 is SGHTA and CDR2 FQGNSA. The CDR3 nucleotides are TGTGCCAGCAGTTTCTCTAGCCCCCTCTATGGCTACACCTTC. Protein product: CASSFSSPLYGYTF.

There are a few counts of this clonotype. V usage is TRBV20-1 and J usage is TRBJ2-3; the D is unclear. CDR3 size: 8 residues. Germline loops: CDR1 DFQATT, CDR2 SNEGSKA (reference sequence). The ends were cut back, 7 bases at V and 5 bases at J, with 1 base in the middle. CDR3 residues: CSGDTQYF. CDR3 in DNA: TGCAGTGGAGATACGCAGTATTTT.

The rearrangement links TRBV7-6 to TRBJ2-7, with D unclear. V was trimmed by 5 bases and J by 6 bases, leaving 14 bases between them. The CDR3 loop spans 13 amino acids. The V gene's germline CDR1 is SGHVS and CDR2 FNYEAQ. The CDR3, as DNA: TGTGCCAGCAGCCTATTGGGTTTGAGCGAGCAGTACTTC. Translated, it gives CASSLLGLSEQYF.

The sample holds a few counts of this clonotype. DNA for the CDR3: TGTGCCATCTTTTCAAACACTGAAGCTTTCTTT. Translated, it gives CAIFSNTEAFF. The chain has TRBV10-3 and TRBJ1-1; D ambiguous. V was cut by 8 bases and J by 2 bases, with 6 bases left in between. CDR1 and CDR2 (germline): ENHRY, SYGVKD. This CDR3 has 11 amino acids.

On this clonotype itself: A much larger clone sits a single nucleotide away, making a read error possible. The rearrangement links TRBV7-2 to TRBJ2-3, with D perhaps matching TRBD1 (6 bases). The CDR3 has 16 amino acids. Germline V gives CDR1 SGHTA, CDR2 FQGNSA. This CDR3 is CANSLGLRGSTDTQYF. CDR3 sequence (DNA): TGTGCCAACAGCTTAGGTTTGAGGGGGAGCACAGATACGCAGTATTTT.

The CDR3 nucleotides read TGTGCCAGTAGTCCTCGACAGGGAACTGGCGAGCAGTACGTC. Translated: CASSPRQGTGEQYV. The chain joins TRBV19 to TRBJ2-7; 7 nucleotides agree with TRBD1. With V trimmed by 5 bases and J by 6 bases, 10 bases remained unmatched. The CDR3 spans 14 residues. Germline V gives CDR1 LNHDA, CDR2 SQIVND (reference sequence).

This clonotype was counted at least ten times. The chain links TRBV12-3 or TRBV12-4 to TRBJ2-1; D not resolved. Trimming took off 6 bases at V and 4 bases at J, with 13 bases between the two ends. The CDR3 spans 14 residues. CDR3 in amino acids: CASSSTGPYNEQFF. CDR3 DNA sequence: TGTGCCAGCAGCTCGACGGGTCCGTACAATGAGCAGTTCTTC.

This clonotype was picked up many times. The V call is TRBV7-2, the J call TRBJ1-1; the match to TRBD1 covers 7 bases. Germline V gene lookup returns CDR1 SGHTA and CDR2 FQGNSA. The CDR3 consists of 15 residues. V shed 1 base, J shed 1 base, and the junction held 3 bases outside the gene matches. The CDR3 protein is CASSLVAGGNTEAFF. The CDR3 region has the DNA TGTGCCAGCAGCTTAGTGGCAGGGGGGAACACTGAAGCTTTCTTT.

The CDR3 coding sequence is TGTGCCAGCAGCCAAGAGAGACGGGGCCTCACAGATACGCAGTATTTT. Translated: CASSQERRGLTDTQYF. The V and J genes are TRBV14 and TRBJ2-3; either TRBD1 or TRBD2 may fit D (5 bases each). Germline values: CDR1 SGHDN, CDR2 FVKESK. Trimming pared 0 bases from V and 2 bases from J, leaving 12 bases between. The CDR3 consists of 16 residues.

Of note for this clonotype: A much bigger clone sits one base away, suggesting this may be a read error. The chain couples TRBV6-2 or TRBV6-3 to TRBJ1-1; D may be TRBD1 (5 bases). The CDR3 has 15 amino acids. V gave up 3 bases and J gave up 1 base, with 12 bases separating them. Germline V gives CDR1 MNHEY, CDR2 SVGEGT. The CDR3 spells CASSYLDSRNTEAFF. The CDR3 bases are TGTGCCAGCAGTTATCTCGACAGTAGGAACACTGAAGCTTTCTTT.

The chain recombines TRBV5-6 with TRBJ2-2, with D tentatively TRBD1 or TRBD2 (5 bases each). From germline, CDR1 is SGHDT and CDR2 YYEEEE. Trimming stripped 4 bases from V and 5 bases from J, with 15 bases between. This CDR3 has 15 amino acids. The CDR3 loop reads CASSPRETDTGELFF. The CDR3 nucleotides read TGTGCCAGCAGCCCGAGGGAGACAGATACCGGGGAGCTGTTTTTT.

This clonotype was picked up a small number of times. V gene TRBV28 combines with J gene TRBJ2-1; 9 positions agree with TRBD1. CDR1 is MDHEN and CDR2 is SYDVKM in the germline V gene. V shed 3 bases and J 8 bases; nucleotides not matched to a gene: 5. This CDR3 has 14 amino acids. Written as DNA, the CDR3 is TGTGCCAGCAGTTTGTGGACAGGGGTCGATGAGCAGTTCTTC. Encoded protein: CASSLWTGVDEQFF.